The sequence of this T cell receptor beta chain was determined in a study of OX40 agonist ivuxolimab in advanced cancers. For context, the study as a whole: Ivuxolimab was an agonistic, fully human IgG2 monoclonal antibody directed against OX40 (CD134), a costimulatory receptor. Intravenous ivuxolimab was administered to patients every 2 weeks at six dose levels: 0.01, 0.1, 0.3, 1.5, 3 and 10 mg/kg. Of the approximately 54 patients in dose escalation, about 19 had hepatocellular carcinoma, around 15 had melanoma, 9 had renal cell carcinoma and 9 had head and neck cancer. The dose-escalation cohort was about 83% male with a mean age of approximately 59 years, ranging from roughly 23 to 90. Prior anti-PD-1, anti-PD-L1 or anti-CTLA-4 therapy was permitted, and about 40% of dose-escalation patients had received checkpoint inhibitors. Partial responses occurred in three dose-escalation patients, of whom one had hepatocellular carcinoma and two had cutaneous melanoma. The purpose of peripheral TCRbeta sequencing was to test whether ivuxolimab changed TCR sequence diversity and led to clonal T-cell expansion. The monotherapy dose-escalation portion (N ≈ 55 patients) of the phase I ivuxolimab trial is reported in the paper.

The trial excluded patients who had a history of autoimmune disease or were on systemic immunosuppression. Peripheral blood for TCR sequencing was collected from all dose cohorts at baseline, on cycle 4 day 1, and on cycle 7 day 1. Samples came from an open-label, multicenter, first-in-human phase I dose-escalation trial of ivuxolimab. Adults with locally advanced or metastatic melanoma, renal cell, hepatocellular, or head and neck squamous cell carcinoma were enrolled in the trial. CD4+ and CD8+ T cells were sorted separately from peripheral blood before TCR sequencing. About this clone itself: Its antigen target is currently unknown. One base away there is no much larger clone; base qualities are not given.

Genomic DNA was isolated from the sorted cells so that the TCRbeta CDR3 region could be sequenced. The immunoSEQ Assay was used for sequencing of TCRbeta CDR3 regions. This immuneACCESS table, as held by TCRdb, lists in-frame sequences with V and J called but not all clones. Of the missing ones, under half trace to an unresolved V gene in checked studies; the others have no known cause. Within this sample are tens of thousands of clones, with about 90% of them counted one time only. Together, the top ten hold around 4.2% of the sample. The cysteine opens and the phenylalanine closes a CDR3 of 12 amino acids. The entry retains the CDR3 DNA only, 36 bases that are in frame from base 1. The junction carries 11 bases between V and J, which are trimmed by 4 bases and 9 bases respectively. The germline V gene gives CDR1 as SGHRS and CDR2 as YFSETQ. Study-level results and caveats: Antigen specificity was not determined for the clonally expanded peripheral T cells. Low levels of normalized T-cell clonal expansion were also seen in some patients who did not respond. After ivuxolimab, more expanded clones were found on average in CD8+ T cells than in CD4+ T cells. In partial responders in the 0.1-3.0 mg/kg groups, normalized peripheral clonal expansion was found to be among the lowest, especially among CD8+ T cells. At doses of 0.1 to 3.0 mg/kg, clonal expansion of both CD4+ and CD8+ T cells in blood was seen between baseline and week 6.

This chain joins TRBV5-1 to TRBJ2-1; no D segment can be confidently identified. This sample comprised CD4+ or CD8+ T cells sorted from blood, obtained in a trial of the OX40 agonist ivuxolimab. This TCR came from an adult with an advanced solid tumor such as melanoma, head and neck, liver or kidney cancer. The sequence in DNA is TGCGCCAGCAGCACCGAGGTTTCTGAGCAGTTCTTC. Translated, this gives CASSTEVSEQFF.